The 9 T cell receptor beta chains presented below share a single source sample, sequenced in a study of human T cells and chemical hapten exposure (dated by TCRdb to the early 2020s). The library was obtained by RACE. TCRdb names NextSeq 500 as the instrument used. The raw public reads went through TCRdb reprocessing: fastp at Q25, MiXCR clone calling, in-frame beta chains kept. Each entry is one CDR3 protein sequence, shown with its most common DNA and genes. This sample lists about 170,000 distinct CDR3 sequences; about a quarter were detected once. The ten largest clones capture under 2.5% of the sample. Taken with the paper, the label for time point translates to: patch test 3, about 24 weeks after DPC sensitization. The sample's treatment or condition label, decoded: therapeutic diphenylcyclopropenone sensitization with weekly scalp DPC. The sequencing used whole blood, collected in connection with sensitization to the hapten diphenylcyclopropenone (DPC). Source of these receptors: a woman under 30 with alopecia areata. Some clones in this sample may be carry-over from other donors' samples.

This clonotype was recorded many times. The V and J genes are TRBV9 and TRBJ2-2; D is uncertain. The CDR3 is made up of 14 amino acids. CDR1 SGDLS and CDR2 YYNGEE come from the germline V gene. Trimming took 0 bases from V and 5 from J, leaving 8 bases between them. The CDR3 DNA sequence: TGTGCCAGCAGCGTAGCTCGGCGGACCGGGGAGCTGTTTTTT. This sequence encodes CASSVARRTGELFF.

The gene calls are TRBV29-1 and TRBJ1-5; TRBD1 is a possible D gene (6 bases). Trimming cost V 8 bases and J 1 base, with 9 bases left between them. Germline assignment: CDR1 SQVTM and CDR2 ANQGSEA. The CDR3 has 12 residues. The CDR3 sequence is CSIGGSNQPQHF. The CDR3 nucleotides are TGCAGCATAGGGGGGAGCAATCAGCCCCAGCATTTT.

The chain is built from TRBV13 and TRBJ2-3; weak D call: TRBD1 (5 bases). Trimming pared 6 bases from V and 0 bases from J, leaving 16 bases between. Germline V gene data show CDR1 as PRHDT and CDR2 as FYEKMQ (reference sequence). The CDR3 is 16 residues long. The DNA for the CDR3 is TGTGCCAGCAGGGGCAGGACAACCCCCAGCACAGATACGCAGTATTTT. Translation: CASRGRTTPSTDTQYF.

Written as DNA, the CDR3 is TGTGCCAGCAGTGAATTGGTATGGGAACTCAAGCAGTTCTTC. Amino acid sequence: CASSELVWELKQFF. This sequence joins TRBV2 and TRBJ2-1; D gene uncertain. CDR3 length equals 14 residues. V was trimmed by 2 bases and J by 11 bases, leaving 16 bases between them. CDR1 and CDR2 (germline): SNHLY, FYNNEI.

The genes are TRBV7-2 and TRBJ1-1; the match to TRBD1 covers 7 bases. V trimming: 0 bases; J trimming: 5 bases; junction bases outside the gene matches: 6. CDR1 and CDR2 from the germline V gene are SGHTA and FQGNSA. The CDR3 is 15 amino acids. The CDR3 sequence is CASSLARGRETEAFF. CDR3 DNA sequence: TGTGCCAGCAGCTTAGCGAGGGGGCGGGAGACTGAAGCTTTCTTT. Filled out from reference TRBV7-2 and TRBJ1-1, the complete variable domain reads GAGVSQSPSNKVTEKGKDVELRCDPISGHTALYWYRQSLGQGLEFLIYFQGNSAPDKSGLPSDRFSAERTGGSVSTLTIQRTQQEDSAVYLCASSLARGRETEAFFGQGTRLTVV.

The J gene is TRBJ2-1, the V gene TRBV20-1; TRBD2 matches 10 bases. Per germline, CDR1 DFQATT and CDR2 SNEGSKA (reference sequence). The CDR3 consists of 14 residues. V was clipped by 1 base and J by 9 bases; unmatched bases: 6. CDR3 DNA sequence: TGCAGTGCTAGAGGAGCGGGGGGGCATGTTGAGCAGTTCTTC. Protein sequence: CSARGAGGHVEQFF.

The chain employs TRBV4-1 and TRBJ2-1; 8 nucleotides align to TRBD2. The germline CDR1 and CDR2 sequences are MGHRA and YSYEKL. The CDR3 runs to 17 residues. V gave up 1 base and J gave up 5 bases; unmatched junction bases: 10. Here the CDR3 DNA reads TGCGCCAGCAGCCAAGCCCCCCTGGCGGGAGGTAACAATGAGCAGTTCTTC. Its translation is CASSQAPLAGGNNEQFF.

The V call is TRBV19, the J call TRBJ2-3; TRBD1 aligns across 8 bases. This CDR3 region has 15 residues. The V gene's germline CDR1 is LNHDA and CDR2 SQIVND (reference sequence). V was clipped by 5 bases and J by 0 bases; unmatched bases: 4. The CDR3 here is CASSPDRASTDTQYF. The CDR3 DNA sequence: TGTGCCAGTAGTCCGGACAGGGCTAGCACAGATACGCAGTATTTT.

The chain links TRBV29-1 to TRBJ2-3, with TRBD2 identical over 7 bases. The germline V gene has CDR1 SQVTM and CDR2 ANQGSEA. This CDR3 has 13 amino acids. The ends lost 5 bases at V and 3 bases at J; junction bases unmatched: 5. CDR3: CSVQAGATDTQYF. CDR3 coding DNA: TGCAGCGTTCAGGCGGGAGCAACAGATACGCAGTATTTT.